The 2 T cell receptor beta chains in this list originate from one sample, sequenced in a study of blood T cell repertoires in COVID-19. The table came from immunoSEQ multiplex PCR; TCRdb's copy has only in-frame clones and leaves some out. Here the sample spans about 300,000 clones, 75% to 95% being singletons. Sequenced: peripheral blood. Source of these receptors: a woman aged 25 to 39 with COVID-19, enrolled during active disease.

The CDR3 spells CASSRIGEVIHEQYF. For the CDR3, the DNA is TGTGCCAGCAGTAGAATAGGGGAGGTTATCCACGAGCAGTACTTC. The gene calls are TRBV27 and TRBJ2-7, with D maybe TRBD2 (6 bases). Germline V gene data show CDR1 as MNHEY and CDR2 as SMNVEV (reference sequence). There are 15 residues in the CDR3. Trimming cost V 5 bases and J 5 bases, with 19 bases left between them.

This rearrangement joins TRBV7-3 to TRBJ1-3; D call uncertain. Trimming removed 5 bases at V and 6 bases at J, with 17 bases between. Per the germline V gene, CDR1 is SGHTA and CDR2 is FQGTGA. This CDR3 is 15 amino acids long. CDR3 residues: CASSPPPPRENTIYF. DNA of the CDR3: TGTGCCAGCAGCCCCCCGCCCCCGAGAGAAAACACCATATATTTT.